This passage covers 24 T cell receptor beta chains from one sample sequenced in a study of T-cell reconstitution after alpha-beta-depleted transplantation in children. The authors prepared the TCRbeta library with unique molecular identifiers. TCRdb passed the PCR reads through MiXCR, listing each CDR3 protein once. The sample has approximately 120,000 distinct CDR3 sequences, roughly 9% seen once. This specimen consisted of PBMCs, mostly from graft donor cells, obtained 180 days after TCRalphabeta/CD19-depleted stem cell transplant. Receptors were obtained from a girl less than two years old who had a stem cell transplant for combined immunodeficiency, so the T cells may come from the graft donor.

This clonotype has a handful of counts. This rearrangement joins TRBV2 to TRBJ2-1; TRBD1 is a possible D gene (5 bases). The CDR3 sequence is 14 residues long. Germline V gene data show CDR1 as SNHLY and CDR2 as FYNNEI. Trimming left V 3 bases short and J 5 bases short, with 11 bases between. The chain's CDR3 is CASSDSKGDNEQFF. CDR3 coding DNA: TGTGCCAGCAGTGACAGCAAAGGGGACAATGAGCAGTTCTTC. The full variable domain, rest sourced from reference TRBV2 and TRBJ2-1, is EPEVTQTPSHQVTQMGQEVILRCVPISNHLYFYWYRQILGQKVEFLVSFYNNEISEKSEIFDDQFSVERPDGSNFTLKIRSTKLEDSAMYFCASSDSKGDNEQFFGPGTRLTVL.

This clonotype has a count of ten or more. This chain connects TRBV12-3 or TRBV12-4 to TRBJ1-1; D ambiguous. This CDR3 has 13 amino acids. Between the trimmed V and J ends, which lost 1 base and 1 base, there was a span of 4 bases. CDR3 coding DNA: TGTGCCAGCAGTTTAGGGTGGAACACTGAAGCTTTCTTT. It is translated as CASSLGWNTEAFF.

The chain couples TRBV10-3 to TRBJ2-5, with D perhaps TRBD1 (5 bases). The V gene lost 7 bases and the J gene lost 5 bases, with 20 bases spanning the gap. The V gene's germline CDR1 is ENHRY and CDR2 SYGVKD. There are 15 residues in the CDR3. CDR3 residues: CAIKARAYITETQYF. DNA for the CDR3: TGTGCCATCAAGGCCAGGGCCTATATTACGGAGACCCAGTACTTC.

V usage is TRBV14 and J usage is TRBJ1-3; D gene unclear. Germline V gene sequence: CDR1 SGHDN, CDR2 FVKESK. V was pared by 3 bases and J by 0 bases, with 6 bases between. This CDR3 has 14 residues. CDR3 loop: CASSHRTSGNTIYF. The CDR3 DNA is TGTGCCAGCAGCCACAGGACCTCTGGAAACACCATATATTTT.

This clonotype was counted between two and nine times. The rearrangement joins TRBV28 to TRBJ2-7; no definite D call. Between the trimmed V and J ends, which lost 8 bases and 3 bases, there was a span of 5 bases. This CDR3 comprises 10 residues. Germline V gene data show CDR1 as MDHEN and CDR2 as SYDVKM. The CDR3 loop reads CASPHYEQYF. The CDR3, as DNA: TGTGCCAGCCCCCACTACGAGCAGTACTTC.

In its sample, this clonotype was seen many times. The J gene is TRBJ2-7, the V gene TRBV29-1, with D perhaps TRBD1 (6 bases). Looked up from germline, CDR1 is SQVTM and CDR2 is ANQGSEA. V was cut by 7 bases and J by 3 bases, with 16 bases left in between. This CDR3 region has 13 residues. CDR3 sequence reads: CSAAGDKVYEQYF. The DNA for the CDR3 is TGCAGCGCTGCAGGGGACAAGGTCTACGAGCAGTACTTC.

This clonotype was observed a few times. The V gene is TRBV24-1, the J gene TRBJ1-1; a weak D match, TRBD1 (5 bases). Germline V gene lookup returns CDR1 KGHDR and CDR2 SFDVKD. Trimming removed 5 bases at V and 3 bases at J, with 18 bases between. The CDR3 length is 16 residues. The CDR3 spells CATSGRGPKGYTEAFF. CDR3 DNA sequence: TGTGCCACCAGTGGAAGGGGACCCAAGGGGTACACTGAAGCTTTCTTT.

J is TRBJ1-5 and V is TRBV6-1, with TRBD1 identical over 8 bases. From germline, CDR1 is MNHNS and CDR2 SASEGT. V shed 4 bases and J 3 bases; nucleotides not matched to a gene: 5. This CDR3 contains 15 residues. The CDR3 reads CASSGGTGPNQPQHF. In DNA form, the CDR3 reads TGTGCCAGCAGTGGTGGGACAGGCCCCAATCAGCCCCAGCATTTT.

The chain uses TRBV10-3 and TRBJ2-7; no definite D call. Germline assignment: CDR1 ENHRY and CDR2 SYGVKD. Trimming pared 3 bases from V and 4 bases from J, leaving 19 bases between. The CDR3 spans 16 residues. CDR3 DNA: TGTGCCATCAGTGAAACCGTTGGGTCTGTACGATACGAGCAGTACTTC. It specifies CAISETVGSVRYEQYF.

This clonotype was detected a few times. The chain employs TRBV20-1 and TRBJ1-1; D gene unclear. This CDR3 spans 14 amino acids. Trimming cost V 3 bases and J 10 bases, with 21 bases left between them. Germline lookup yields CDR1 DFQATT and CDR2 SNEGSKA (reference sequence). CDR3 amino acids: CSASPLRYGERAFF. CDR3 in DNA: TGCAGTGCTAGCCCCCTGAGGTACGGCGAAAGAGCTTTCTTT.

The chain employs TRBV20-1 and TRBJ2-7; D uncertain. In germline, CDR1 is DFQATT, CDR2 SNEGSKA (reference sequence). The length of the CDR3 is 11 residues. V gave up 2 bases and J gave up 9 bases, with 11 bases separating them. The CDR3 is CSARFTGTQYF. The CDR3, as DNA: TGCAGTGCTAGATTCACCGGAACGCAGTACTTC.

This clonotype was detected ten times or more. DNA for the CDR3: TGTGCCAGCAGCTTTGGACAGGGGCGCACCATATATTTT. The encoded protein is CASSFGQGRTIYF. J is TRBJ1-3 and V is TRBV5-6; 9 nucleotides agree with TRBD1. The CDR3 loop spans 13 amino acids. Germline V gene lookup returns CDR1 SGHDT and CDR2 YYEEEE. The V segment lost 2 bases and the J segment 9 bases; nucleotides outside the gene matches: 3.

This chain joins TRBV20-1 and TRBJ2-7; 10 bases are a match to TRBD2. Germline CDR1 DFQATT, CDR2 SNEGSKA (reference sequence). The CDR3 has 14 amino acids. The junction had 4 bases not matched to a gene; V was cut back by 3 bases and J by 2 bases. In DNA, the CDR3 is TGCAGTGCTAGCCCTAGCGGGAGCACCTACGAGCAGTACTTC. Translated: CSASPSGSTYEQYF.

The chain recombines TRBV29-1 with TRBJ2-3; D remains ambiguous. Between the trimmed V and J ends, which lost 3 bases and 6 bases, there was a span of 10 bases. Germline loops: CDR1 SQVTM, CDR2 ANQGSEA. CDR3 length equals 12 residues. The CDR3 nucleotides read TGCAGCGTTGACACTCCTCCCGATACGCAGTATTTT. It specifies CSVDTPPDTQYF.

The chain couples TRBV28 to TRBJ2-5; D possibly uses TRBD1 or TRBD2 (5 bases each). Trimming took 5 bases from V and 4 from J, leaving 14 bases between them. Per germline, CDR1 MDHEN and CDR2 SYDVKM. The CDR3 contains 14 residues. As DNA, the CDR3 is TGTGCCAGCAGTCTTAGGGGACCTATAGAGACCCAGTACTTC. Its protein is CASSLRGPIETQYF.

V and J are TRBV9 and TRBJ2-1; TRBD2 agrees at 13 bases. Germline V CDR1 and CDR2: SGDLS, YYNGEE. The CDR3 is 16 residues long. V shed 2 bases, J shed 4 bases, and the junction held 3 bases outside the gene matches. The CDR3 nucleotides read TGTGCCAGCAGCGTCGGGGGACTAGCGGGGTACAATGAGCAGTTCTTC. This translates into CASSVGGLAGYNEQFF.

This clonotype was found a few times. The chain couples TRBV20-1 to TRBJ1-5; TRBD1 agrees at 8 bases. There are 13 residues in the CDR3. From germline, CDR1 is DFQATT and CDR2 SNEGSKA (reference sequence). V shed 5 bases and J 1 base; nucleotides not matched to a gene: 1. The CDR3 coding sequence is TGCAGTGCTCAGGGGGCGAGCAATCAGCCCCAGCATTTT. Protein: CSAQGASNQPQHF.

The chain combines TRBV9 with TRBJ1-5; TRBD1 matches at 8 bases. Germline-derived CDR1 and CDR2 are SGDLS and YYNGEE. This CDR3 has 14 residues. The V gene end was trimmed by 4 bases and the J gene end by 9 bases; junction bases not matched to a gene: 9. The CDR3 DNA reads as TGTGCCAGCAGCCTAGGACAGGGTCAAGGGCCCCAGCATTTT. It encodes CASSLGQGQGPQHF. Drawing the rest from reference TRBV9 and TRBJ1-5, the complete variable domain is DSGVTQTPKHLITATGQRVTLRCSPRSGDLSVYWYQQSLDQGLQFLIQYYNGEERAKGNILERFSAQQFPDLHSELNLSSLELGDSALYFCASSLGQGQGPQHFGDGTRLSIL.

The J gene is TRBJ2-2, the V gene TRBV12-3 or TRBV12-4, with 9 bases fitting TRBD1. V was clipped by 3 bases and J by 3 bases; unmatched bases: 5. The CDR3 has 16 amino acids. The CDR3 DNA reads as TGTGCCAGCAGTTTCGGGACAGGGCAGGACACCGGGGAGCTGTTTTTT. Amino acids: CASSFGTGQDTGELFF.

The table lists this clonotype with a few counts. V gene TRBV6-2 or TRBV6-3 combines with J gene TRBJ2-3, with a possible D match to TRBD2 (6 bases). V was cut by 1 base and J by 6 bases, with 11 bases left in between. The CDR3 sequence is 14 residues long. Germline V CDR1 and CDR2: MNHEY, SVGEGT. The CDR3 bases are TGTGCCAGCAGTTACTGGGACTGGGGCGATACGCAGTATTTT. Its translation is CASSYWDWGDTQYF.

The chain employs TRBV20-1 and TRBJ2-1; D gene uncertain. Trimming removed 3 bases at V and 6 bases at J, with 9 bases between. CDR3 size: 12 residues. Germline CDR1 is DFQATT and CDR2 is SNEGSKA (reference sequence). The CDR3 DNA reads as TGCAGTGCTAGGAGGCGGATCAATGAGCAGTTCTTC. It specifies CSARRRINEQFF.

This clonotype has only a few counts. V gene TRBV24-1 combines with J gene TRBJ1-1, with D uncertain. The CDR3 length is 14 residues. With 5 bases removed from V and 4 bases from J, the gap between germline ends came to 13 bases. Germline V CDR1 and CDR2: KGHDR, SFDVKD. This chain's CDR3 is CATSGTGVGTEAFF. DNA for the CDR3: TGTGCCACCAGTGGGACTGGGGTCGGCACTGAAGCTTTCTTT.

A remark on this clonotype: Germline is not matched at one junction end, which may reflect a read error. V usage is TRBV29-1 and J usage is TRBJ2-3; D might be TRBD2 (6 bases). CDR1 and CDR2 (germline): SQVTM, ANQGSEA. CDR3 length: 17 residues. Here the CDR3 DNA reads TGCAACGTTGTCGGCGGGGATGTCCCCTTTAGCACAGATACGCAGTATTTT. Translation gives CNVVGGDVPFSTDTQYF.

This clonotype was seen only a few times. Here the CDR3 DNA reads TGCAGCGTTGAGTGGAGGGGAGACACCATATATTTT. Its translation is CSVEWRGDTIYF. J is TRBJ1-3 and V is TRBV29-1, with D perhaps matching TRBD1 (5 bases). The CDR3 spans 12 residues. Per the germline V gene, CDR1 is SQVTM and CDR2 is ANQGSEA. Trimming cost V 3 bases and J 8 bases, with 11 bases left between them.